A selection of T cell receptor beta chains follows, all from one sample in a study of CD8 T cells in ankylosing spondylitis. TCRdb reprocessed the 5' RACE reads with MiXCR, giving one entry per CDR3 protein. The repertoire has roughly 670,000 distinct CDR3 sequences, around 20% of them found once; the top ten carry under 20%. The sample comprised blood, either unsorted or a sorted T cell fraction (not recorded which). Receptors were obtained from a male donor with ankylosing spondylitis. Both conserved end residues are part of each CDR3. A D gene is named only where the DNA matches it firmly. Expanded clones are given a class, and other clones once, few, many or no size at all.

v_call	clone_size	j_call	d_call	cdr3_aa	cdr3_nt
TRBV7-2	-	TRBJ1-5	-	CASSLTRDQPQHF	TGTGCCAGCAGCCTCACCAGGGATCAGCCCCAGCATTTT
TRBV20-1	-	TRBJ1-1	TRBD1	CSAGDRATEAFF	TGCAGTGCCGGGGACAGGGCCACTGAAGCTTTCTTT
TRBV3-1	few	TRBJ2-1	TRBD2	CASSQDKLAEQFF	TGTGCCAGCAGCCAAGATAAACTAGCGGAGCAGTTCTTC
TRBV20-1	-	TRBJ2-3	-	CSARDHLYTDTQYF	TGCAGTGCTAGAGATCACCTTTACACAGATACGCAGTATTTT
TRBV28	few	TRBJ1-6	-	CASSLRTVASYNSPLHF	TGTGCCAGCAGTCTTCGGACAGTCGCGTCCTATAATTCACCCCTCCACTTT
TRBV5-1	many	TRBJ2-2	-	CASSLDPNTGELFF	TGCGCCAGCAGCTTGGACCCCAACACCGGGGAGCTGTTTTTT
TRBV29-1	many	TRBJ1-5	TRBD1	CSARTGDQPQHF	TGCAGTGCTAGGACAGGGGATCAGCCCCAGCATTTT
TRBV11-2	-	TRBJ2-2	-	CASSFPKWTGELFF	TGTGCCAGCAGCTTCCCTAAGTGGACCGGGGAGCTGTTTTTT
TRBV7-9	-	TRBJ2-1	-	CASSRGESGQFF	TGTGCCAGCAGCCGAGGTGAATCAGGGCAGTTCTTC
TRBV29-1	few	TRBJ2-2	-	CSVGSNTGELFF	TGCAGCGTTGGATCGAACACCGGGGAGCTGTTTTTT
TRBV7-8	few	TRBJ2-7	-	CASSSFTGRAYEQYF	TGTGCCAGCAGCTCCTTTACCGGCAGGGCCTACGAGCAGTACTTC
TRBV7-9	-	TRBJ2-1	TRBD2	CARGTSGTNEQFF	TGTGCCAGAGGGACTAGCGGGACCAATGAGCAGTTCTTC
TRBV12-3/TRBV12-4	few	TRBJ1-1	-	CASRMTGRMNTEAFF	TGTGCCAGCAGGATGACTGGACGGATGAACACTGAAGCTTTCTTT
TRBV19	-	TRBJ1-2	-	CASSIPRYGYTF	TGTGCCAGTAGTATCCCCCGCTATGGCTACACCTTC
TRBV2	-	TRBJ2-5	-	CASRDGPRFTGQETQYF	TGTGCCAGCAGGGACGGCCCCAGGTTCACAGGCCAAGAGACCCAGTACTTC
TRBV19	-	TRBJ2-3	-	CASSIWSGSTDTQYF	TGTGCCAGTAGTATTTGGTCGGGGAGCACAGATACGCAGTATTTT
TRBV7-6	few	TRBJ2-3	-	CASSLQTLDTQYF	TGTGCCAGCAGCTTGCAGACTTTAGATACGCAGTATTTT
TRBV28	-	TRBJ1-2	-	CASTNPVGRPGGYTF	TGTGCCAGCACCAACCCAGTTGGCAGACCGGGTGGCTACACCTTC
TRBV5-1	few	TRBJ2-7	-	CASSWDSFGQSYEQYF	TGCGCCAGCAGCTGGGACTCGTTTGGGCAGAGCTACGAGCAGTACTTC
TRBV5-6	-	TRBJ2-1	-	CASSPMNGEQFF	TGTGCCAGCAGCCCGATGAATGGTGAGCAGTTCTTC
TRBV7-3	-	TRBJ2-3	TRBD1	CASSKGTGGQADTQYF	TGTGCCAGCAGCAAGGGTACAGGGGGGCAGGCAGATACGCAGTATTTT
TRBV11-3	few	TRBJ2-1	-	CASSLDQLYNEQFF	TGTGCCAGCAGCTTAGATCAGTTATACAATGAGCAGTTCTTC
TRBV11-2	-	TRBJ2-7	-	CASSPTVDEQYF	TGTGCCAGCAGCCCTACGGTCGACGAGCAGTACTTC
TRBV7-3	-	TRBJ1-6	-	CASSLTTGGDSPLHF	TGTGCCAGCAGCTTAACTACGGGAGGGGACTCACCCCTCCACTTT